The rows below give T cell receptor beta chains drawn from one sample of a study of blood T cell repertoires in COVID-19. This table comes from immunoSEQ multiplex PCR, and its TCRdb copy is limited to in-frame clones, with some not included. The table shows tens of thousands of clones, with 60% to 85% occurring only once. The specimen sequenced was peripheral blood. All receptors come from a human donor in a cohort sampled during active COVID-19. Both conserved end residues are part of each CDR3. D genes are given only for firm matches. Clone size is given for some rows only: seen once, a few or many times, or a class if the clone is expanded.

CDR3 protein | CDR3 DNA | D gene | clone size | J gene | V gene
CASSPLTGRYTF | TGTGCCAGCAGCCCACTGACAGGCCGGTACACCTTC | NA | NA | TRBJ1-2 | TRBV5-6
CASSARTSGRRETQYF | TGTGCCAGTAGTGCTCGGACTAGCGGGAGGAGAGAGACCCAGTACTTC | TRBD2 | few | TRBJ2-5 | TRBV19
CASRLSGAPGELFF | TGTGCCAGCAGATTGAGCGGAGCCCCCGGGGAGCTGTTTTTT | NA | NA | TRBJ2-2 | TRBV28
CASSVRSGTRETQYF | TGTGCCAGCAGTGTTCGGTCAGGTACTCGGGAGACCCAGTACTTC | NA | NA | TRBJ2-5 | TRBV2
CASTGLAKNIQYF | TGTGCCAGCACGGGACTAGCCAAAAACATTCAGTACTTC | NA | NA | TRBJ2-4 | TRBV2
CASSLNRGSPSYEQYF | TGTGCCAGCTCACTAAACAGGGGGAGCCCCTCCTACGAGCAGTACTTC | TRBD1 | NA | TRBJ2-7 | TRBV18
CASSLEAVPDTQYF | TGTGCCAGCAGCTTGGAAGCGGTTCCAGATACGCAGTATTTT | NA | few | TRBJ2-3 | TRBV7-9
CASSLVGTWNTGELFF | TGTGCCAGCAGCTTAGTTGGGACATGGAACACCGGGGAGCTGTTTTTT | NA | NA | TRBJ2-2 | TRBV11-2
CSVTFGRGHETQYF | TGCAGCGTGACCTTTGGCAGGGGGCATGAGACCCAGTACTTC | TRBD1 | NA | TRBJ2-5 | TRBV29-1
CASSVRGASVETQYF | TGTGCCAGCAGTGTTCGGGGGGCGTCAGTTGAGACCCAGTACTTC | NA | NA | TRBJ2-5 | TRBV6-2/TRBV6-3
CASSIRGRGSLNQPQHF | TGTGCCAGTAGTATTAGGGGCAGGGGGTCACTCAATCAGCCCCAGCATTTT | TRBD1 | NA | TRBJ1-5 | TRBV19
CASSLVAGNEQFF | TGTGCCAGCAGTTTAGTCGCAGGGAATGAGCAGTTCTTC | NA | NA | TRBJ2-1 | TRBV12-3/TRBV12-4
CATSDSPPPSDWAQYF | TGTGCCACCAGTGATTCCCCGCCACCTAGCGATTGGGCCCAGTACTTC | NA | NA | TRBJ2-5 | TRBV24-1
CASNDRVRSGYTF | TGTGCCAGTAATGACAGGGTCCGCAGTGGCTACACCTTC | TRBD1 | NA | TRBJ1-2 | TRBV19
CASSLGAGAVENIQYF | TGTGCCAGCAGCTTAGGGGCGGGGGCCGTTGAAAACATTCAGTACTTC | NA | NA | TRBJ2-4 | TRBV13
CATSDLGGQGTAGELFF | TGTGCCACCAGTGATTTGGGGGGACAGGGTACCGCCGGGGAGCTGTTTTTT | TRBD1 | NA | TRBJ2-2 | TRBV24-1
CASSQTGIYEKLFF | TGTGCCAGCTCGCAGACAGGGATATATGAAAAACTGTTTTTT | TRBD1 | NA | TRBJ1-4 | TRBV18
CASSLSLGLSTNEKLFF | TGTGCCAGCAGTTTATCCCTAGGATTATCAACTAATGAAAAACTGTTTTTT | NA | NA | TRBJ1-4 | TRBV28
CASSPGQGVGELFF | TGTGCCAGCAGTCCGGGACAGGGGGTCGGGGAGCTGTTTTTT | TRBD1 | NA | TRBJ2-2 | TRBV6-5
CASSPEGNYGYTF | TGCGCCAGCAGCCCCGAGGGTAACTATGGCTACACCTTC | NA | NA | TRBJ1-2 | TRBV5-1
CASSEARTGAYEQYF | TGTGCCAGCAGCGAAGCCCGGACAGGGGCCTACGAGCAGTACTTC | TRBD1 | few | TRBJ2-7 | TRBV2
CASSLGGRQGGEQYF | TGTGCCAGCAGCTTAGGGGGGAGACAGGGCGGGGAGCAGTACTTC | TRBD1 | NA | TRBJ2-7 | TRBV7-9
CASKPGQGAERERNTQYF | TGTGCGAGTAAACCGGGACAGGGGGCCGAGCGGGAGAGGAATACGCAGTATTTT | TRBD1 | NA | TRBJ2-3 | TRBV28
CAISESQMNTEAFF | TGTGCCATCAGTGAGTCACAGATGAACACTGAAGCTTTCTTT | NA | NA | TRBJ1-1 | TRBV10-3
CASSLGAGGNQETQYF | TGTGCCAGCAGCTTGGGAGCGGGGGGGAACCAAGAGACCCAGTACTTC | TRBD2 | NA | TRBJ2-5 | TRBV5-4
CASSLTDPTQETQYF | TGTGCCAGCAGCTTGACCGATCCGACACAAGAGACCCAGTACTTC | NA | NA | TRBJ2-5 | TRBV7-9
CASRGGQGRGGYTF | TGTGCCAGCAGGGGCGGACAGGGAAGAGGAGGCTACACCTTC | TRBD1 | NA | TRBJ1-2 | TRBV28
CASRGDRATGELFF | TGTGCCAGCAGGGGGGACAGGGCCACCGGGGAGCTGTTTTTT | TRBD1 | NA | TRBJ2-2 | TRBV2
CASSQESLLGTGTRYEQYF | TGCGCCAGCAGCCAAGAATCGCTTTTAGGGACAGGGACCCGCTACGAGCAGTACTTC | TRBD1 | NA | TRBJ2-7 | TRBV4-1
CASSENSNREHEQYF | TGTGCCAGCAGTGAAAATTCCAACAGGGAACACGAGCAGTACTTC | NA | NA | TRBJ2-7 | TRBV6-1
CASSTGNERDTQYF | TGTGCCAGCTCGACCGGGAATGAGAGAGATACGCAGTATTTT | NA | NA | TRBJ2-3 | TRBV18
CASSPTTSTDTQYF | TGTGCCAGCAGTCCCACTACTAGCACAGATACGCAGTATTTT | NA | NA | TRBJ2-3 | TRBV2
CASSKEGTGPNKPSSYEQYF | TGTGCCAGCAGCAAAGAAGGGACAGGGCCTAACAAACCAAGCTCCTACGAGCAGTACTTC | NA | NA | TRBJ2-7 | TRBV21-1
CASRAGTGDGYTF | TGCGCCAGCAGGGCCGGGACAGGGGACGGCTACACCTTC | TRBD1 | NA | TRBJ1-2 | TRBV5-1
CASSQSSRGELFF | TGTGCCAGCAGCCAATCGTCTCGCGGGGAGCTGTTTTTT | NA | few | TRBJ2-2 | TRBV16
CASSPQTGVTDTQYF | TGTGCCAGCTCACCACAGACAGGGGTTACAGATACGCAGTATTTT | TRBD1 | once | TRBJ2-3 | TRBV18
CASSYRRGTSNNEQFF | TGTGCCAGCAGTTATCGGCGGGGGACTAGTAACAATGAGCAGTTCTTC | TRBD2 | NA | TRBJ2-1 | TRBV6-2/TRBV6-3
CASSTGPMNTEAFF | TGTGCCAGCTCCACAGGTCCCATGAACACTGAAGCTTTCTTT | NA | NA | TRBJ1-1 | TRBV18
CASSLPTAQETQYF | TGTGCCAGCAGCTTGCCAACAGCCCAAGAGACCCAGTACTTC | NA | NA | TRBJ2-5 | TRBV5-4
CSASNLGLGGYTF | TGCAGTGCTAGTAACCTGGGACTAGGGGGCTACACCTTC | NA | NA | TRBJ1-2 | TRBV20-1
CASSPPRDGKNIQYF | TGTGCCAGCAGCCCCCCACGGGATGGCAAAAACATTCAGTACTTC | NA | NA | TRBJ2-4 | TRBV7-9
CAGQMEGGVGGYTF | TGTGCCGGACAGATGGAGGGAGGGGTCGGCGGCTACACCTTC | NA | NA | TRBJ1-2 | TRBV2
CASSFGDREWDTQYF | TGCGCCAGCAGCTTCGGGGACAGGGAGTGGGATACGCAGTATTTT | TRBD1 | NA | TRBJ2-3 | TRBV5-1
CASSSRLVFVDLGEQFF | TGTGCCAGCAGCTCTCGACTAGTTTTTGTGGATCTTGGTGAGCAGTTCTTC | NA | NA | TRBJ2-1 | TRBV6-2/TRBV6-3
CATTGDRVWITEAFF | TGTGCCACGACAGGGGACCGGGTATGGATCACTGAAGCTTTCTTT | TRBD1 | once | TRBJ1-1 | TRBV28
CSVPAGGRSFGEQFF | TGCAGCGTCCCCGCGGGCGGGAGGAGTTTTGGTGAGCAGTTCTTC | TRBD2 | NA | TRBJ2-1 | TRBV29-1
CATSSGPDRGGYEQYF | TGTGCCACCAGCAGCGGCCCGGACAGGGGGGGCTACGAGCAGTACTTC | TRBD1 | NA | TRBJ2-7 | TRBV15
CASSFAGVGLEQFF | TGTGCCAGCAGTTTCGCAGGGGTAGGACTTGAGCAGTTCTTC | NA | NA | TRBJ2-1 | TRBV27
CAWSAAGGHQPQHF | TGTGCCTGGAGTGCGGCAGGGGGTCATCAGCCCCAGCATTTT | TRBD1 | NA | TRBJ1-5 | TRBV30
CASSLRQGINSPLHF | TGTGCCAGCAGTCTCAGACAGGGTATCAATTCACCCCTCCACTTT | TRBD1 | once | TRBJ1-6 | TRBV6-2/TRBV6-3
CASSPTDRGFSGANVLTF | TGTGCCAGCAGTCCGACCGACAGGGGATTTTCTGGGGCCAACGTCCTGACTTTC | TRBD1 | NA | TRBJ2-6 | TRBV27
CASSDRGVGQPQHF | TGTGCCAGCAGCGACAGGGGGGTGGGGCAGCCCCAGCATTTT | TRBD1 | few | TRBJ1-5 | TRBV2
CSASSRGEQYF | TGCAGTGCTAGCTCACGAGGCGAGCAGTACTTC | NA | many | TRBJ2-7 | TRBV20-1
CAWSAGTVNQPQHF | TGTGCCTGGAGTGCCGGGACAGTCAATCAGCCCCAGCATTTT | TRBD1 | few | TRBJ1-5 | TRBV30
CASRRQGVDEQYF | TGTGCCAGCAGGAGACAGGGGGTCGACGAGCAGTACTTC | TRBD1 | NA | TRBJ2-7 | TRBV6-5